The clone carrying this T cell receptor (beta chain) has only a few counts. Its antigen is not known. The data derive from a study of beta chain features in type 1 diabetes. CDR1 and CDR2 from the germline V gene are MGHDK and SYGVNS. The CDR3 is made up of 14 amino acids. V was pared by 4 bases and J by 4 bases, with 13 bases between. Stem cell-like memory, regulatory, central memory and naive CD4+ cells were sorted via CD45RO/CCR7/CD25/CD127/CD95/CD27. Findings of the study overall: PCR could preferentially amplify shorter templates, alike in patients and controls. Type 1 diabetes patients had TCRB CDR3s that were shorter (moderately but significantly so) in all four CD4+ subsets. More deletions and fewer insertions at VDJ junctions were seen in type 1 diabetes patients.

Sequenced material consisted of expressed TCRB transcripts (all of the isolated RNA was reverse transcribed). Produced via immunoSEQ multiplex PCR; TCRdb's table is partial and in-frame only. The sample yields about 700,000 clones, around 15% seen once. The TCR was taken from a man between 18 and 35 years old with type 1 diabetes. The material sequenced was naive CD4+ T cells from blood. The chain is built from TRBV25-1 and TRBJ1-2; maybe TRBD1 (6 bases). CDR3 protein: CASSASWTAYGYTF. The CDR3 DNA follows: TGTGCCAGCAGTGCGTCCTGGACAGCCTATGGCTACACCTTC.